The present entry profiles one T cell receptor beta chain with its context. The data belong to a study of T cell responses to AZD1222 COVID-19 vaccine. This CDR3 contains 12 residues. Per germline, CDR1 ENHRY and CDR2 SYGVKD. V lost 8 bases and J 1 base, leaving 7 bases between the germline ends. Generated by immunoSEQ multiplex PCR, the TCRdb table keeps only in-frame clones and is missing some. Of about 100,000 clones listed, roughly 91% are singletons. The TCR originated in an adult in good health. This sequence joins TRBV10-3 and TRBJ2-3; D may be TRBD1 or TRBD2 (5 bases each). Sequencing used peripheral blood, obtained on day 0 of AZD1222 vaccination. Here the CDR3 reads CAIGDGTDTQYF. Here the CDR3 DNA reads TGTGCCATCGGGGACGGCACAGATACGCAGTATTTT.